The present T cell receptor beta chain was sequenced within a study of blood T cell repertoires in COVID-19. Study summary: There were acute and convalescent COVID-19 samples, and they came from the United States, Italy and Spain.

This table comes from immunoSEQ multiplex PCR, and its TCRdb copy is limited to in-frame clones, with some not included. The profile covers about 68,000 clones, with about 90% appearing a single time and about 3.5% taken by the ten largest. The V and J ends lost 4 bases and 8 bases, in that order; junction bases with no gene match: 7. The CDR3 is made up of 14 amino acids. Germline values: CDR1 SGHNT, CDR2 YYREEE (reference sequence). The chain links TRBV5-4 to TRBJ2-1, with TRBD1 identical over 9 bases. The sample consisted of peripheral blood. This clonotype originated in a woman aged 50 to 60 with COVID-19, enrolled during active disease. The DNA of the CDR3 is TGTGCCAGCAGCCGAGGACAGGGGAGGGATGAGCAGTTCTTC. Protein sequence: CASSRGQGRDEQFF.